These 3 T cell receptor beta chains came from one sample sequenced in a study of T cells after yellow fever vaccination. MiXCR, applied by TCRdb to the 5' RACE reads, yields one record per CDR3 protein. In the table there are over 110,000 distinct CDR3 sequences, about 8% of which are singletons. Sequences were derived from CD4+ T cells sorted from PBMCs, sampled 5 days after the yellow fever booster vaccination. These receptors originate from a young man who received the YFV17D yellow fever vaccine.

With respect to this clonotype: A much larger clone is a single base away; this may be a read error. The V and J genes are TRBV14 and TRBJ2-7; a weak D match, TRBD2 (5 bases). Per the germline V gene, CDR1 is SGHDN and CDR2 is FVKESK. The CDR3 has 11 residues. Trimming pared 3 bases from V and 5 bases from J, leaving 5 bases between. The CDR3 DNA follows: TGTGCCAGCAGCCAGCGGGACGAGCAGTACTTC. Protein: CASSQRDEQYF.

This chain joins TRBV6-1 and TRBJ2-4, with a possible D match to TRBD2 (5 bases). Trimming removed 8 bases from V and 7 bases from J, with 15 bases in between. The CDR3 length is 13 residues. Germline V lookup: CDR1 MNHNS, CDR2 SASEGT. The CDR3: CASRAYRGNIQYF. In DNA form, the CDR3 reads TGTGCCAGCCGTGCGTACCGAGGGAACATTCAGTACTTC.

This clonotype was recorded at least ten times. This rearrangement joins TRBV20-1 to TRBJ2-5, with no clear D. The CDR3 has 13 amino acids. Germline assignment: CDR1 DFQATT and CDR2 SNEGSKA (reference sequence). Trimming removed 7 bases from V and 5 bases from J, with 17 bases in between. CDR3 loop: CSEKQAAVETQYF. As DNA, the CDR3 is TGCAGTGAAAAGCAGGCGGCCGTGGAGACCCAGTACTTC.